The text below deals with one TCR beta chain. What it binds is not known. Sequenced by immunoSEQ multiplex PCR; TCRdb stores in-frame clones only, minus some. The data show some 60,000 clones, about 85% seen once. The record originates from a study of OX40 agonist ivuxolimab in advanced cancers. Findings and limits, study-wide: In the 0.1 to 3.0 mg/kg range, CD4+ and CD8+ blood T cells had expanded clonally by week 6. Expanded clones were, on average, more numerous in CD8+ T cells than in CD4+.

Deletions cut 6 bases from V and 1 base from J, with 16 bases between. Germline V lookup: CDR1 LNHDA, CDR2 SQIVND (reference sequence). The CDR3 is made up of 15 amino acids. The sequenced sample was CD4+ or CD8+ T cells sorted from blood, obtained in a trial of the OX40 agonist ivuxolimab. V and J are TRBV19 and TRBJ2-7; D is unresolved. The clonotype comes from an adult with an advanced solid tumor such as melanoma, head and neck, liver or kidney cancer. CDR3 sequence (DNA): TGTGCCAGTAGCTTAGGCCCTCTCCCTTCCTACGAGCAGTACTTC. Translated: CASSLGPLPSYEQYF.